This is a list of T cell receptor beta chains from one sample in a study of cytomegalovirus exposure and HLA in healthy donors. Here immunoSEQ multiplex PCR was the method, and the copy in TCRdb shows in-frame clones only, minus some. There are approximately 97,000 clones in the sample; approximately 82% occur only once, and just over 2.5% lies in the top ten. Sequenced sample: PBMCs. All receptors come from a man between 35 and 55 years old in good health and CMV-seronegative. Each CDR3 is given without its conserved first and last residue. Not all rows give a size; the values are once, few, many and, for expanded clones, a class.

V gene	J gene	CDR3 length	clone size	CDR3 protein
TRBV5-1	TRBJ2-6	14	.	ASSLIGDSGANVLT
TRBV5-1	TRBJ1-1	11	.	ASSSEVGGEAF
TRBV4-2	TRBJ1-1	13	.	ASSLPGASNTEAF
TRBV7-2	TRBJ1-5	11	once	ASTGTFNQPQH
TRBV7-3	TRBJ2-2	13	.	ASRSRTSGAGELF
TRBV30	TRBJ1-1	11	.	ACESVMNTEAF
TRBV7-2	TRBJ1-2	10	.	ASSLDRAGYT
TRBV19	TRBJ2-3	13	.	ASSVLAGITDTQY
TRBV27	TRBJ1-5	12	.	ASTNGGSNQPQH
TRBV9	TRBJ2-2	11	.	ASSVGETGELF
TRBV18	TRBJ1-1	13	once	ASSQTGYTNTEAF
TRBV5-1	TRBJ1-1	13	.	ASSRSTGEDTEAF
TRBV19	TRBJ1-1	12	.	ASSTRTGNTEAF
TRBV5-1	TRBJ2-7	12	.	ASSLGPGRHEQY
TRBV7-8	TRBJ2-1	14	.	ASSHLQGLTYNEQF
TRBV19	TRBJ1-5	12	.	ASSIGTGPEPQH
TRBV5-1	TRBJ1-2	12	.	ASSFPGQNYGYT
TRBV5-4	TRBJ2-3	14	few	ASLDRPGPGTDTQY
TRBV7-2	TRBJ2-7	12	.	ASSTMTGDYEQY
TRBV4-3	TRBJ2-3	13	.	ASSQMGGRGDTQY
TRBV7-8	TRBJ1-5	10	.	ASSHGSQPQH
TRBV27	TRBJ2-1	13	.	ASRSSGGWWNEQF
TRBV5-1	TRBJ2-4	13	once	ASSSSSGSGNIQY